The 14 T cell receptor beta chains below all came from one sample that was sequenced in a study of T-cell memory formation after mild COVID-19. In TCRdb, the 5' RACE reads were re-called with MiXCR into one record per CDR3 protein. This table has 410,000 or so distinct CDR3 sequences, about 25% appearing once. Specimen: PBMCs or a T cell subset sorted from them (not recorded which). The receptors come from an adult woman who had mild COVID-19 (a few samples of this study predate the infection). Cell type and time point are not known.

This clonotype was found a few times. CDR3 protein: CSVGDIEQFF. For the CDR3, the DNA is TGCAGCGTAGGGGACATTGAGCAGTTCTTC. The rearrangement uses TRBV29-1 and TRBJ2-1; weak D call: TRBD1 (6 bases). Germline CDR1 is SQVTM and CDR2 is ANQGSEA. V lost 6 bases and J 9 bases, leaving 9 bases between the germline ends. CDR3 length: 10 amino acids.

This clonotype has a handful of counts. The rearrangement uses TRBV2 and TRBJ2-3; D may be TRBD2 (6 bases). Looked up from germline, CDR1 is SNHLY and CDR2 is FYNNEI. This CDR3 region has 13 residues. Trimming took off 8 bases at V and 3 bases at J, with 12 bases between the two ends. The CDR3 DNA sequence: TGTGCCAGCGGGCGGGGTCGGACAGATACGCAGTATTTT. Its translation: CASGRGRTDTQYF. The full variable domain, completed using reference TRBV2 and TRBJ2-3, is EPEVTQTPSHQVTQMGQEVILRCVPISNHLYFYWYRQILGQKVEFLVSFYNNEISEKSEIFDDQFSVERPDGSNFTLKIRSTKLEDSAMYFCASGRGRTDTQYFGPGTRLTVL.

The table lists this clonotype with many counts. V usage is TRBV12-3 or TRBV12-4 and J usage is TRBJ2-1; D uncertain. V was pared by 3 bases and J by 5 bases, with 11 bases between. The CDR3 is 14 amino acids. In DNA, the CDR3 is TGTGCCAGCAGTTTCTTACGACGGGACAATGAGCAGTTCTTC. Amino acids: CASSFLRRDNEQFF.

This chain links TRBV6-5 with TRBJ1-2, with D unresolved. V was pared by 2 bases and J by 4 bases, with 17 bases between. Germline V gives CDR1 MNHEY, CDR2 SVGAGI. This CDR3 spans 16 amino acids. The CDR3 region is CASSYDATARGYGYTF. CDR3 nucleotide sequence: TGTGCCAGCAGTTACGATGCGACGGCCCGGGGCTATGGCTACACCTTC.

The chain is built from TRBV12-3 or TRBV12-4 and TRBJ1-1; TRBD1 is a possible D gene (6 bases). CDR3 length: 14 amino acids. V dropped 4 bases and J dropped 5 bases, with 14 bases sitting between them. CDR3 sequence reads: CASSWQQGGTEAFF. DNA of the CDR3: TGTGCCAGCAGTTGGCAACAGGGAGGAACTGAAGCTTTCTTT.

A few counts support this clonotype. The chain joins TRBV7-8 to TRBJ1-5; 12 bases match TRBD1. The CDR3 covers 16 residues. Trimming at V came to 2 bases and at J to 5 bases, leaving 4 bases not matched to a gene. Germline lookup yields CDR1 SGHVS and CDR2 FQNEAQ. The CDR3 sequence: CASSLRGQGAHQPQHF. The CDR3 DNA follows: TGTGCCAGCAGCTTAAGGGGACAGGGGGCCCATCAGCCCCAGCATTTT.

The gene calls are TRBV7-2 and TRBJ1-2; D is perhaps TRBD1 (5 bases). V dropped 3 bases and J dropped 2 bases, with 10 bases sitting between them. The CDR3 consists of 14 residues. The germline gives CDR1 SGHTA, CDR2 FQGNSA. The CDR3 is CASSLGRQNYGYTF. In DNA form, the CDR3 reads TGTGCCAGCAGCTTGGGACGCCAAAACTATGGCTACACCTTC.

The chain uses TRBV10-3 and TRBJ2-1, with TRBD2 matching 9 bases. CDR1 is ENHRY and CDR2 is SYGVKD in the germline V gene. The CDR3 covers 15 residues. The J segment lost 9 bases and the V segment lost 4 bases, leaving 10 bases of the junction unmatched. The CDR3 DNA follows: TGTGCCATCAGTGCTGATAGCGGGAGCCTGAGTGAGCAGTTCTTC. It specifies CAISADSGSLSEQFF.

The chain links TRBV6-5 to TRBJ1-5, with TRBD1 matching 9 bases. CDR3 size: 14 residues. V lost 6 bases and J lost 6; bases outside the gene matches: 6. In germline, CDR1 is MNHEY, CDR2 SVGAGI. The CDR3 DNA follows: TGTGCCAGCAGAGACGGGACAGGGCTTCAGCCCCAGCATTTT. Protein product: CASRDGTGLQPQHF.

The CDR3 DNA is TGTGCCAGCAGTTACTCGGTCGGCAGTATGAACACTGAAGCTTTCTTT. Protein product: CASSYSVGSMNTEAFF. The chain combines TRBV6-5 with TRBJ1-1; unclear D gene. CDR3 length: 16 residues. Deletions cut 0 bases from V and 0 bases from J, with 11 bases between. The germline CDR1 and CDR2 sequences are MNHEY and SVGAGI.

The V and J genes are TRBV24-1 and TRBJ2-2, with TRBD1 matching over 7 bases. The CDR3 is 14 residues long. V trimming: 8 bases; J trimming: 2 bases; junction bases outside the gene matches: 4. CDR1 KGHDR and CDR2 SFDVKD come from the germline V gene. The CDR3 region has the DNA TGTGCCACCAAAGGACAGGTTAACACCGGGGAGCTGTTTTTT. Encoded protein: CATKGQVNTGELFF.

The genes are TRBV24-1 and TRBJ2-7; 7 bases map to TRBD1. Germline CDR1 reads KGHDR; CDR2 reads SFDVKD. This CDR3 is 13 amino acids long. J gave up 4 bases and V 3 bases, and 2 bases lay outside the gene matches. CDR3 sequence (DNA): TGTGCCACCAGTGATCAGACAGGGTACGAGCAGTACTTC. Protein: CATSDQTGYEQYF.

The chain employs TRBV7-3 and TRBJ2-3; D call uncertain. Trimming removed 5 bases from V and 1 base from J, with 16 bases in between. The CDR3 covers 16 residues. Germline V gives CDR1 SGHTA, CDR2 FQGTGA. The CDR3 is CASSPTRSPRTDTQYF. The CDR3 bases are TGTGCCAGCAGCCCAACCCGAAGCCCTCGCACAGATACGCAGTATTTT.

The chain links TRBV9 to TRBJ1-1, with no clear D. Trimming removed 4 bases from V and 0 bases from J, with 13 bases in between. This CDR3 spans 15 amino acids. The germline V gene encodes CDR1 SGDLS and CDR2 YYNGEE. The DNA for the CDR3 is TGTGCCAGCAGCCCAGACGACATTTTGAACACTGAAGCTTTCTTT. It encodes CASSPDDILNTEAFF.